A single sample gave rise to the 9 T cell receptor beta chains below, sequenced in a study of Ad26.COV2.S vaccination and SARS-CoV-2 variants. Treatment of the sample: about 20 received Ad26.COV2.S at low or high dose, single or two shots; roughly five received placebo; per-sample allocation not given. After the first vaccine or placebo injection, samples were drawn on day 63. Generated by immunoSEQ multiplex PCR, the TCRdb table keeps only in-frame clones and is missing some. The sample gives under 550,000 clones, around 90% of which show up once; 12% is in the top ten. The input for sequencing was peripheral blood, taken in a trial of Ad26.COV2.S vaccine versus placebo. Receptors originate from a person aged 18-65 years who received the Ad26.COV2.S COVID-19 vaccine or a placebo.

J is TRBJ2-7 and V is TRBV5-1, with D perhaps TRBD1 (6 bases). The CDR3 loop spans 13 amino acids. With 5 bases removed from V and 1 base from J, the gap between germline ends came to 10 bases. Germline-derived CDR1 and CDR2 are SGHRS and YFSETQ. Here the CDR3 DNA reads TGCGCCAGCAGGTCAGGGGATTCCTACGAGCAGTACTTC. Translating it yields CASRSGDSYEQYF.

V and J are TRBV9 and TRBJ2-5; 9 bases match TRBD2. V lost 7 bases, J lost 4 bases, and 8 bases stayed unmatched. CDR1 is SGDLS, CDR2 YYNGEE, per germline. The CDR3 is 14 residues long. CDR3 bases: TGTGCCAGCTCAGCGGGGACTAGCAGAGAGACCCAGTACTTC. Translating gives CASSAGTSRETQYF.

The rearrangement uses TRBV5-1 and TRBJ1-6, with D unclear. In germline, CDR1 is SGHRS, CDR2 YFSETQ. V lost 0 bases to trimming and J lost 6 bases, with 4 bases between them. This CDR3 is 13 amino acids long. The chain's CDR3 is CASSLGVNSPLHF. DNA for the CDR3: TGCGCCAGCAGCTTGGGGGTTAATTCACCCCTCCACTTT.

CDR3 DNA sequence: TGTGCCAGCAGTCCAACCTCCGGGACTGGAGTTGAGCAGTTCTTC. Translation gives CASSPTSGTGVEQFF. The V and J genes are TRBV28 and TRBJ2-1, with TRBD2 as a possible D gene (6 bases). Germline CDR1 reads MDHEN; CDR2 reads SYDVKM. Trimming took off 5 bases at V and 9 bases at J, with 20 bases between the two ends. This CDR3 has 15 amino acids.

This rearrangement joins TRBV5-4 to TRBJ2-1; no definite D call. This CDR3 has 14 residues. V gave up 4 bases and J gave up 5 bases, with 13 bases separating them. The germline CDR1 and CDR2 sequences are SGHNT and YYREEE (reference sequence). Written as DNA, the CDR3 is TGTGCCAGCAGCCCTCGACTCTACGACAATGAGCAGTTCTTC. Amino acids: CASSPRLYDNEQFF.

The rearrangement joins TRBV5-1 to TRBJ1-1, with D possibly matching TRBD1 (6 bases). CDR3 length: 20 residues. Germline CDR1 is SGHRS and CDR2 is YFSETQ. V was pared by 4 bases and J by 4 bases, with 32 bases between. DNA for the CDR3: TGCGCCAGCAGCCGGTCCCAAGGGAGGAGGGGAAACAGGGTGGGCACTGAAGCTTTCTTT. Its protein product is CASSRSQGRRGNRVGTEAFF.

The chain has TRBV20-1 and TRBJ2-3, with TRBD2 identical over 8 bases. The CDR3 runs to 14 residues. V shed 6 bases and J 2 bases; nucleotides not matched to a gene: 7. Germline CDR1 DFQATT, CDR2 SNEGSKA (reference sequence). CDR3 region: CSASSGTFTDTQYF. The CDR3 DNA is TGCAGTGCCAGTAGCGGGACCTTCACAGATACGCAGTATTTT.

This rearrangement joins TRBV4-3 to TRBJ1-5, with a weak D call TRBD1 (5 bases). The V end lost 3 bases, the J end lost 5 bases, and 11 bases lay between the germline ends. Germline lookup yields CDR1 LGHNA and CDR2 YSLEER. The CDR3 contains 14 residues. CDR3 residues: CASSHIRGDQPQHF. The DNA of the CDR3 is TGCGCCAGCAGCCACATCCGGGGGGATCAGCCCCAGCATTTT.

The chain links TRBV27 to TRBJ2-1; D ambiguous. The CDR3 loop spans 19 amino acids. Germline assignment: CDR1 MNHEY and CDR2 SMNVEV (reference sequence). V shed 2 bases and J shed 0 bases, with 20 bases lying between them. The CDR3 loop reads CASSLLPGPIISSYNEQFF. Written as DNA, the CDR3 is TGTGCCAGCAGTTTACTTCCGGGCCCGATAATCAGCTCCTACAATGAGCAGTTCTTC.